This T cell receptor (beta chain) was obtained from a study of blood T cell repertoires in COVID-19. About the study: The United States, Italy and Spain provided the acute and convalescent COVID-19 samples. T cells, B-cell-depleted T cells, or PBMCs supplied cDNA or gDNA.

This table comes from immunoSEQ multiplex PCR, and its TCRdb copy is limited to in-frame clones, with some not included. The sample holds about 260,000 clones, 84% seen once. This CDR3 has 15 amino acids. Losses at the gene ends were 4 bases for V and 6 bases for J; bases not matched to a gene: 8. CDR1 is SNHLY and CDR2 is FYNNEI in the germline V gene. The chain uses TRBV2 and TRBJ2-1; 8 positions agree with TRBD1. This TCR was sampled from a woman aged 40 to 55 who had recovered from COVID-19. Sequenced material: peripheral blood. The CDR3 DNA follows: TGTGCCAGCAGTGCCCGGGACAGGAGGATCAATGAGCAGTTCTTC. Translated, it gives CASSARDRRINEQFF.